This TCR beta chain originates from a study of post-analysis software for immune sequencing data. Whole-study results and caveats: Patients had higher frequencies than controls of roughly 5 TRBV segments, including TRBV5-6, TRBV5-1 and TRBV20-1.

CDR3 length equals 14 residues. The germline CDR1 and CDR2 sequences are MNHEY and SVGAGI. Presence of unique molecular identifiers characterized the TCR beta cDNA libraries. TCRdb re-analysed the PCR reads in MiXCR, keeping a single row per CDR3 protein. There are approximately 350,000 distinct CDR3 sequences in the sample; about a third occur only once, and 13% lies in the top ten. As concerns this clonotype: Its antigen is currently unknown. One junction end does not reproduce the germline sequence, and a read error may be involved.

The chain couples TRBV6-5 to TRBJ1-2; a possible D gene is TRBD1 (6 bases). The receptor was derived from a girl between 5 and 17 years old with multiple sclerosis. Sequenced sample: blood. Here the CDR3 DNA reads TGTGCCTGCAGGAAAGTACAGGGATGGTACGGCTACACCTTC. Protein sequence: CACRKVQGWYGYTF.